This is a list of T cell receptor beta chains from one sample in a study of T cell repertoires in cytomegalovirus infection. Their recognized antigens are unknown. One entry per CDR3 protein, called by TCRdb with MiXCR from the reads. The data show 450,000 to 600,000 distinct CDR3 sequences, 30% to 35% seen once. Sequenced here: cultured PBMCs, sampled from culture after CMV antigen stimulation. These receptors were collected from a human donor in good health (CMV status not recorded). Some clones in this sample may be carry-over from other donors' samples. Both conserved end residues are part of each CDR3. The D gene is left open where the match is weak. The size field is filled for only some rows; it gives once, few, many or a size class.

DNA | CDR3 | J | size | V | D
TGTGCCATCAGTGCTTCATGGGGACAGGGGTCCTCTGGAAACACCATATATTTT | CAISASWGQGSSGNTIYF | TRBJ1-3 | few | TRBV10-3 | TRBD1
TGTGCCAGTAGTTTAATACAGGGGTTGGGCAATCAGCCCCAGCATTTT | CASSLIQGLGNQPQHF | TRBJ1-5 | few | TRBV19 | TRBD1
TGTGCCGGAAAAGGACTAGCGGGAACTCTAGCCAAAAACATTCAGTACTTC | CAGKGLAGTLAKNIQYF | TRBJ2-4 | NA | TRBV2 | TRBD2
TGTGCCAGCAGTAAGACCGGGACAGGGCTCAACACTGAAGCTTTCTTT | CASSKTGTGLNTEAFF | TRBJ1-1 | few | TRBV27 | TRBD1
TGTGCCAGCAGCCCCGGGGTGTTGCCCGGGGAGCTGTTTTTT | CASSPGVLPGELFF | TRBJ2-2 | NA | TRBV7-8 | NA
TGTGCCATCACAACCTCTTCCGGACTAGCGGGGTACAATGAGCAGTTCTTC | CAITTSSGLAGYNEQFF | TRBJ2-1 | NA | TRBV7-6 | TRBD2
TGCGCCAGCAGCTTGGAAGCCACTGAGCAGTTCTTC | CASSLEATEQFF | TRBJ2-1 | NA | TRBV5-1 | NA
TGTGCCAGCAGCTCTTACCCGGGACAGGGTGAAAATGAGCAGTTCTTC | CASSSYPGQGENEQFF | TRBJ2-1 | NA | TRBV7-9 | TRBD1
TGTGCCAGCAGTTTCGGGGCCTATAATTCACCCCTCCACTTT | CASSFGAYNSPLHF | TRBJ1-6 | few | TRBV12-3/TRBV12-4 | NA
TGTGCCAGCAGCCACCCTCCGGGACAGGGACATTCACCCCTCCACTTT | CASSHPPGQGHSPLHF | TRBJ1-6 | NA | TRBV4-2 | TRBD1
TGTGCCAGCAGCTTAGAGGGGCGCAACTATGGCTACACCTTC | CASSLEGRNYGYTF | TRBJ1-2 | NA | TRBV7-2 | NA
TGTGCCAGCAGCTTAGCCCGAATCCTATCTGGAAACACCATATATTTT | CASSLARILSGNTIYF | TRBJ1-3 | NA | TRBV7-8 | NA
TGTGCCAGCAGCGCCCGATCCGGGACAGTAAGGTTCTTC | CASSARSGTVRFF | TRBJ2-1 | NA | TRBV7-8 | TRBD1
TGTGCCAGCAGCCTAACAGGGGCGAGAAGAAACACCATATATTTT | CASSLTGARRNTIYF | TRBJ1-3 | few | TRBV7-2 | TRBD1
TGTGCCAGCAGTTTCAGCATGAACACTGAAGCTTTCTTT | CASSFSMNTEAFF | TRBJ1-1 | NA | TRBV7-4 | NA
TGTGCCAGCAGTTTTGGGACTATCCTCCATGAAACCCAGTACTTC | CASSFGTILHETQYF | TRBJ2-5 | NA | TRBV12-3/TRBV12-4 | TRBD2
TGTGCCATCGGACTAGCGGGAACTATGGGTGAGCAGTTCTTC | CAIGLAGTMGEQFF | TRBJ2-1 | NA | TRBV10-3 | TRBD2
TGCGCCAGCAGCCAAGATTCCGGAAATGAGCAGTTCTTC | CASSQDSGNEQFF | TRBJ2-1 | NA | TRBV4-3 | NA
TGTGCCAGCAGCTCCCCCGGCGGCCGAAAACTGTTTTTT | CASSSPGGRKLFF | TRBJ1-4 | many | TRBV7-2 | NA
TGTGCCAGCGGAAGCGGGACTCACACAGATACGCAGTATTTT | CASGSGTHTDTQYF | TRBJ2-3 | many | TRBV7-6 | TRBD2
TGCGCCAGCAGCGAGACAGGGGTGACTGAAGCTTTCTTT | CASSETGVTEAFF | TRBJ1-1 | NA | TRBV4-3 | TRBD1
TGTGCCAGCAGCTTAGCTGGTTCGAGGGAGGGAGAGCAGTTCTTC | CASSLAGSREGEQFF | TRBJ2-1 | NA | TRBV7-6 | TRBD2
TGTGCCTGGGGGACTTTGTCTGGGATGGCTTTCTTT | CAWGTLSGMAFF | TRBJ1-1 | NA | TRBV30 | NA
TGTGCCAGCAGCTCACTAAGCGGACAAGAGACCCAGTACTTC | CASSSLSGQETQYF | TRBJ2-5 | NA | TRBV5-8 | NA